This is a list of T cell receptor beta chains from one sample in a study of blood T cell repertoires in COVID-19. Some clones are missing from TCRdb's copy, which holds only in-frame ones; the method was immunoSEQ multiplex PCR. Of roughly 700,000 clones listed, 85% to 90% are singletons. Specimen: peripheral blood. The receptors stem from a woman aged 18-29 years with acute or convalescent COVID-19. Each CDR3 is given without its conserved first and last residue. Each record gives: D gene, V gene, J gene, CDR3 protein. D genes are given only for firm matches.

D: NA; V: TRBV5-1; J: TRBJ2-3; CDR3: ASSFSGDTQY
D: NA; V: TRBV3-1/TRBV3-2; J: TRBJ1-3; CDR3: ASSPFYGNTIY
D: NA; V: TRBV5-5; J: TRBJ2-7; CDR3: ASSPGYEQY
D: TRBD1; V: TRBV7-2; J: TRBJ1-4; CDR3: ASSATTGGYEKLF
D: NA; V: TRBV7-9; J: TRBJ2-1; CDR3: ASSYRTSYNEQF
D: NA; V: TRBV4-1; J: TRBJ1-1; CDR3: ASSLTVTATSQGAF
D: TRBD2; V: TRBV7-7; J: TRBJ2-7; CDR3: ASSPGTSGYEQY
D: NA; V: TRBV29-1; J: TRBJ1-1; CDR3: SVETDRGPTEAF
D: NA; V: TRBV7-9; J: TRBJ1-4; CDR3: ASRSTDRLRNEKLF
D: NA; V: TRBV6-5; J: TRBJ2-1; CDR3: ASSTTGSSYNEQF
D: TRBD1; V: TRBV5-1; J: TRBJ1-2; CDR3: ASSLGGQGDGYT
D: NA; V: TRBV7-9; J: TRBJ1-5; CDR3: ASSTPGGWKH
D: TRBD1; V: TRBV4-1; J: TRBJ1-5; CDR3: ASSPRRDRTGGQPQH
D: TRBD2; V: TRBV9; J: TRBJ2-1; CDR3: ASSASGGANNEQF
D: NA; V: TRBV4-3; J: TRBJ2-7; CDR3: ASSQDRDFLYEQY
D: NA; V: TRBV2; J: TRBJ1-5; CDR3: ASRDSVVNQPQH
D: NA; V: TRBV6-5; J: TRBJ2-2; CDR3: ASSYFSGELF
D: NA; V: TRBV7-6; J: TRBJ2-4; CDR3: ASSLYIVFVLAKNIQY
D: NA; V: TRBV7-8; J: TRBJ1-2; CDR3: ASSPNHNGYT
D: NA; V: TRBV6-1; J: TRBJ1-1; CDR3: ASSENAGLGNTEAF
D: NA; V: TRBV11-3; J: TRBJ2-1; CDR3: ASSSTEGVDVRNEQF
D: TRBD1; V: TRBV6-5; J: TRBJ1-2; CDR3: ASSYLRTGGGYGYT
D: NA; V: TRBV6-5; J: TRBJ1-2; CDR3: ASSYSGDAKGGGYT
D: NA; V: TRBV6-1; J: TRBJ1-2; CDR3: ASSEEEGVRGYT
D: NA; V: TRBV5-1; J: TRBJ1-1; CDR3: ASSSMGQGRAF
D: TRBD1; V: TRBV4-2; J: TRBJ1-5; CDR3: ASSLTASDRDQPQH
D: TRBD1; V: TRBV4-3; J: TRBJ2-7; CDR3: ASSQVWRQGGTEQY
D: TRBD1; V: TRBV2; J: TRBJ1-1; CDR3: ASTWDSILSTEAF
D: NA; V: TRBV19; J: TRBJ2-3; CDR3: ASSIGLVAGTDTQY
D: TRBD1; V: TRBV6-5; J: TRBJ1-2; CDR3: ASSLYRDRDRGYT
D: NA; V: TRBV7-2; J: TRBJ1-2; CDR3: ASSLGATGVNYGYT
D: NA; V: TRBV21-1; J: TRBJ1-1; CDR3: ASSKDGVP
D: NA; V: TRBV19; J: TRBJ2-5; CDR3: ASSQTGDQETQY
D: TRBD1; V: TRBV7-2; J: TRBJ1-2; CDR3: ASSLGQGSNYGYT
D: TRBD1; V: TRBV15; J: TRBJ1-2; CDR3: ATSIKGTGGYGYT
D: NA; V: TRBV27; J: TRBJ1-2; CDR3: ASSTLMQGGYYGYT
D: NA; V: TRBV7-2; J: TRBJ1-5; CDR3: ASSTQALNNQPQH
D: TRBD1; V: TRBV7-9; J: TRBJ2-4; CDR3: ASSLTGTKNIQY
D: TRBD2; V: TRBV18; J: TRBJ2-2; CDR3: ASSVGLAGNTGELF
D: NA; V: TRBV7-9; J: TRBJ1-2; CDR3: ASSLEQGYGYT
D: NA; V: TRBV12-5; J: TRBJ1-1; CDR3: ASGFRPGLNTEAF
D: NA; V: TRBV5-1; J: TRBJ1-1; CDR3: ASSLNQEAF
D: NA; V: TRBV6-5; J: TRBJ2-2; CDR3: ASSLWGQGTGELF
D: NA; V: TRBV27; J: TRBJ1-2; CDR3: ASGSGVTYGYT
D: NA; V: TRBV4-1; J: TRBJ1-4; CDR3: ASSQELEKLF
D: TRBD1; V: TRBV19; J: TRBJ2-7; CDR3: ASSNQGQANYEQY
D: TRBD2; V: TRBV5-5; J: TRBJ2-1; CDR3: ASSLYSGEYNEQF
D: NA; V: TRBV7-9; J: TRBJ1-2; CDR3: ANSYPLGDYGYT